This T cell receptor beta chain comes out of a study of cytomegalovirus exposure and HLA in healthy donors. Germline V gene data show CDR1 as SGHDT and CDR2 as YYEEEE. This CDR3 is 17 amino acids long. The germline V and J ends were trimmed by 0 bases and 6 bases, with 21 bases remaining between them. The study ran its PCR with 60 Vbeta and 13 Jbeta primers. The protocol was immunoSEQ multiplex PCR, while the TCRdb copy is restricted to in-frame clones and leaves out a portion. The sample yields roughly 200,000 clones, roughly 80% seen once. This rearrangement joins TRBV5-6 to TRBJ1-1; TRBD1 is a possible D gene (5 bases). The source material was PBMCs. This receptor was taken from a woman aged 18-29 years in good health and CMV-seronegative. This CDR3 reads CASSLGGAAGPPAEAFF. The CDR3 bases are TGTGCCAGCAGCTTGGGGGGAGCCGCGGGGCCCCCGGCTGAAGCTTTCTTT.